Reported below is one TCR beta chain. What it recognizes is unknown. This sample is drawn from a study of T cell repertoires in cytomegalovirus infection. Study-level results: Carriers of CMV plus the relevant HLA were identified by cumulative public TCR beta family frequency.

The CDR3 runs to 14 residues. Germline lookup yields CDR1 PRHDT and CDR2 FYEKMQ (reference sequence). The ends lost 0 bases at V and 7 bases at J; junction bases unmatched: 3. A single record per CDR3 protein comes from TCRdb applying MiXCR to the reads. The table has 750,000 to 900,000 distinct CDR3 sequences, almost 30% seen once; the top ten hold over 10%. The starting material was cultured CD8+ T cells from PBMCs, obtained from culture after CMV antigen stimulation. The origin of this receptor is a human donor in good health (CMV status not recorded). Some clones in this sample may be carry-over from other donors' samples. The V and J genes are TRBV13 and TRBJ1-5; 7 bases map to TRBD1. CDR3 in amino acids: CASSLGVQGQPQHF. In DNA, the CDR3 is TGTGCCAGCAGCTTAGGGGTACAGGGGCAGCCCCAGCATTTT.